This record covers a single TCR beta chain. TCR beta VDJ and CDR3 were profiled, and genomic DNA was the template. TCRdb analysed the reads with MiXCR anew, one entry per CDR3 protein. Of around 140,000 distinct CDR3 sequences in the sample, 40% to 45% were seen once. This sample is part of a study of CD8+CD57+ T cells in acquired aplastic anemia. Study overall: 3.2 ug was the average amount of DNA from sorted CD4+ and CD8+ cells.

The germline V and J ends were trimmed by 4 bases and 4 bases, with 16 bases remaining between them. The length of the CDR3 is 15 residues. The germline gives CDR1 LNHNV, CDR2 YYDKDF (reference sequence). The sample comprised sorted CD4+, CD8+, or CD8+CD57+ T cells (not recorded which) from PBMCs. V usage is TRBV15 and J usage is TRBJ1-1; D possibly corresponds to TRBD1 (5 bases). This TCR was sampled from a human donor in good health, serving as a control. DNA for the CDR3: TGTGCCACCAGCATTTCTCGACAGCCCAGCACTGAAGCTTTCTTT. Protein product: CATSISRQPSTEAFF.